One TCR beta chain is described in this entry. Study members were between 18 and 89 years old and lived in 24 US regions. Self-reported history from a screening survey and questionnaire set each donor's cohort. Recovered Cohort 3 donors showed two negative PCRs, clearance, or symptom resolution. The sample belongs to a study of blood T cell repertoires in COVID-19. Authors' analysis steps: The assay estimated nucleated cells by amplifying reference gene primers. The protocol was immunoSEQ multiplex PCR, while the TCRdb copy is restricted to in-frame clones and leaves out a portion. For V, J and clone size, that table is used; D and trimming come from the DNA. The data hold approximately 200,000 clones, with roughly 80% observed a single time. The CDR3 sequence is 13 residues long. Per the germline V gene, CDR1 is MRHNA and CDR2 is SNTAGT. V gave up 3 bases and J gave up 7 bases, with 10 bases separating them.

The chain employs TRBV6-4 and TRBJ1-5; D is perhaps TRBD1 (6 bases). The origin of this receptor is a middle-aged man who had recovered from COVID-19. Sequencing was performed on PBMCs or T cells enriched from blood (not recorded which). The CDR3 loop reads CASSEQGGQPQHF. The DNA for the CDR3 is TGTGCCAGCAGTGAACAGGGCGGACAGCCCCAGCATTTT.